This TCR beta chain stems from a study of T cell responses to AZD1222 COVID-19 vaccine. Study-level findings and limits: When two AZD1222 doses had been given, Spike-specific TCR breadth and depth rose. Distributed over spike, vaccine-associated CD4 TCRs predominated at 160-218 and 743-854.

Profiling relied on immunoSEQ multiplex PCR, and the TCRdb table lists in-frame clones only, not all of them. Of about 68,000 clones in the sample, 80% to 90% were seen once. Regarding this clone: Its specificity is not known.

Deletions cut 10 bases from V and 2 bases from J, with 21 bases between. The CDR3 extends over 15 amino acids. The V gene's germline CDR1 is SGHDT and CDR2 YYEEEE. This sample comprised peripheral blood, obtained on day 0 of AZD1222 vaccination. V gene TRBV5-6 combines with J gene TRBJ2-5; D not certain. This TCR derives from an adult in good health. DNA of the CDR3: TGTGCCGGCGGCGGTTTTCGGGTCTTACAAGAGACCCAGTACTTC. Encoded protein: CAGGGFRVLQETQYF.